A selection of T cell receptor beta chains follows, all from one sample in a study of beta chain features in type 1 diabetes. Clones were read by immunoSEQ multiplex PCR, and TCRdb kept only the in-frame ones, dropping some. The repertoire holds about 470,000 clones, 25% to 35% seen once, with around 0.065% in the top ten. The sequenced sample was naive CD4+ T cells from blood. Source of these receptors: a man between 18 and 35 years old in good health. Both conserved end residues are part of each CDR3. The D gene is left open where the match is weak. Clone sizes are given selectively: once, few, many, or a class where the clone is expanded.

clone_size	d_call	v_call	j_call	cdr3_nt	cdr3_aa
few	TRBD2	TRBV30	TRBJ2-1	TGTGCCGGGGCGGGGCTAGCGGGAGTGGGTTGGCAGTTCTTC	CAGAGLAGVGWQFF
.	.	TRBV5-1	TRBJ2-2	TGCGCCAGCAGGGAGGCCACCGGGGAGCTGTTTTTT	CASREATGELFF
.	.	TRBV30	TRBJ2-5	TGTGCCTGGAGTGCCGGTCAGGTCCGGGAAAGGGAGACCCAGTACTTC	CAWSAGQVRERETQYF
.	TRBD1	TRBV30	TRBJ1-2	TGTGCCTGGAACCGGGACAGGGACTATGGCTACACCTTC	CAWNRDRDYGYTF
few	.	TRBV5-1	TRBJ2-3	TGCGCCAGCAGCCCCGGGCTGGCCTCAGATACGCAGTATTTT	CASSPGLASDTQYF
few	.	TRBV5-6	TRBJ2-6	TGTGCCAGCAGCTTGGTCAGGGCGCCTGGGGCCAACGTCCTGACTTTC	CASSLVRAPGANVLTF
few	.	TRBV29-1	TRBJ2-5	TGCAGCGTGGAGGGGCAGGGACAGACCCAGTACTTC	CSVEGQGQTQYF
few	TRBD1	TRBV28	TRBJ1-5	TGTGCCAGCAGAGACAGGGTGAATCAGCCCCAGCATTTT	CASRDRVNQPQHF
few	TRBD1	TRBV25-1	TRBJ1-4	TGTGCCAGCAGCCACAGGGGCTTAGATGAAAAACTGTTTTTT	CASSHRGLDEKLFF
few	.	TRBV5-4	TRBJ2-5	TGTGCCTCCTCCTCAGCGGAGTACCAAGAGACCCAGTACTTC	CASSSAEYQETQYF
.	.	TRBV30	TRBJ1-1	TGTGCCTGGACCGACCTGCGGCGGAACACTGAAGCTTTCTTT	CAWTDLRRNTEAFF
few	.	TRBV7-7	TRBJ2-5	TGTGCCAGCAAACGGGACCCCGGGGGAACCCAGTACTTC	CASKRDPGGTQYF
.	TRBD2	TRBV7-9	TRBJ2-5	TGTGCCAGCAGCCGGACTAGCCTGGAGACCCAGTACTTC	CASSRTSLETQYF
.	.	TRBV2	TRBJ2-1	TGTGCCAGCACCCTGACCAGATACAATGAGCAGTTCTTC	CASTLTRYNEQFF
few	TRBD2	TRBV7-8	TRBJ2-3	TGTGCCAGCAGCCTCGGGACTAGCAGTAGCACAGATACGCAGTATTTT	CASSLGTSSSTDTQYF
.	.	TRBV2	TRBJ2-1	TGTGCCAGCAGTGGGGGCCAGCCCAGGGGCGGCGAGCAGTTCTTC	CASSGGQPRGGEQFF
.	TRBD2	TRBV6-5	TRBJ2-3	TGTGCCAGCAATCTAGCGGGAGCCCCCACAGATACGCAGTATTTT	CASNLAGAPTDTQYF